The rows below give T cell receptor beta chains drawn from one sample of a study of T cell repertoires in cytomegalovirus infection. In TCRdb, the reads were re-called with MiXCR into one record per CDR3 protein. The table includes approximately 500,000 distinct CDR3 sequences, 10% to 12% detected once. The source material was PBMCs. The receptors here all came from a human donor in good health (CMV status not recorded). Some clones in this sample may be carry-over from other donors' samples. The CDR3 runs from the conserved cysteine through the conserved F or W. D genes are given only for firm matches. Expanded clones are given a class, and other clones once, few, many or no size at all.

abundance: few
j_gene: TRBJ2-5
v_gene: TRBV20-1
d_gene: NA
CDR3aa: CSARPMGGPQETQYF
CDR3nt: TGCAGTGCGCGTCCTATGGGGGGTCCCCAAGAGACCCAGTACTTC

abundance: many
j_gene: TRBJ1-5
v_gene: TRBV10-3
d_gene: NA
CDR3aa: CAISVGAEGGDQPQHF
CDR3nt: TGTGCCATCAGTGTGGGGGCAGAGGGGGGCGATCAGCCCCAGCATTTT

abundance: NA
j_gene: TRBJ2-7
v_gene: TRBV20-1
d_gene: TRBD1
CDR3aa: CSAINRRDRIYEQYF
CDR3nt: TGCAGTGCCATTAACCGCCGGGACAGGATCTACGAGCAGTACTTC

abundance: many
j_gene: TRBJ2-2
v_gene: TRBV5-6
d_gene: NA
CDR3aa: CASSEVGPTNTGELFF
CDR3nt: TGTGCCAGCAGCGAGGTGGGGCCCACGAACACCGGGGAGCTGTTTTTT

abundance: NA
j_gene: TRBJ1-1
v_gene: TRBV20-1
d_gene: NA
CDR3aa: CSARATERQRGTEAFF
CDR3nt: TGCAGTGCTAGGGCTACAGAAAGGCAGAGGGGCACTGAAGCTTTCTTT

abundance: many
j_gene: TRBJ1-2
v_gene: TRBV7-2
d_gene: NA
CDR3aa: CASSSRQTPSYGYTF
CDR3nt: TGTGCCAGCAGCTCGCGACAGACCCCTTCGTATGGCTACACCTTC

abundance: NA
j_gene: TRBJ1-2
v_gene: TRBV15
d_gene: NA
CDR3aa: CATSRGGPEANYGYTF
CDR3nt: TGTGCCACCAGCCGGGGGGGACCAGAAGCTAACTATGGCTACACCTTC

abundance: many
j_gene: TRBJ2-1
v_gene: TRBV2
d_gene: NA
CDR3aa: CASLGPSDEQFF
CDR3nt: TGTGCCAGTCTTGGACCTAGCGATGAGCAGTTCTTC

abundance: many
j_gene: TRBJ2-5
v_gene: TRBV12-3/TRBV12-4
d_gene: NA
CDR3aa: CASSPPAFQETQYF
CDR3nt: TGTGCCAGCAGCCCCCCCGCATTCCAAGAGACCCAGTACTTC

abundance: NA
j_gene: TRBJ2-1
v_gene: TRBV12-3/TRBV12-4
d_gene: NA
CDR3aa: CASSLGGGRGEQFF
CDR3nt: TGTGCCAGCAGTTTGGGAGGGGGGAGAGGGGAGCAGTTCTTC

abundance: many
j_gene: TRBJ2-1
v_gene: TRBV15
d_gene: NA
CDR3aa: CATSRATREAQFF
CDR3nt: TGTGCCACCAGCAGAGCGACGCGAGAGGCGCAGTTCTTC

abundance: many
j_gene: TRBJ1-5
v_gene: TRBV27
d_gene: TRBD1
CDR3aa: CASSAGTGQQPQHF
CDR3nt: TGTGCCAGCAGTGCCGGGACAGGGCAACAGCCCCAGCATTTT

abundance: few
j_gene: TRBJ2-7
v_gene: TRBV2
d_gene: NA
CDR3aa: CATVDSYEQYF
CDR3nt: TGTGCCACCGTGGACAGCTACGAGCAGTACTTC